The present T cell receptor beta chain was sequenced within a study of blood T cell repertoires in COVID-19. Study information: T cells, B-cell-depleted T cells, or PBMCs provided the cDNA or gDNA that served as material.

Methods used by the authors: The assay estimated nucleated cells by amplifying reference gene primers. Here immunoSEQ multiplex PCR was the method, and the copy in TCRdb shows in-frame clones only, minus some. From that table come the V and J calls and clone size; the DNA was used to work out D and trimming. The sample consists of roughly 340,000 clones, around 91% of them appearing once. The CDR3 sequence is 18 residues long. V was pared by 3 bases and J by 0 bases, with 7 bases of the junction left unmatched. Looked up from germline, CDR1 is SGDLS and CDR2 is YYNGEE. This receptor was obtained from a woman aged 18-30 years who had recovered from COVID-19. This rearrangement joins TRBV9 to TRBJ2-6; TRBD2 aligns across 9 bases. The sequencing sample was made of peripheral blood. The CDR3 coding sequence is TGTGCCAGCAGCGCGGAAGGCGGGAGGGCCTCTGGGGCCAACGTCCTGACTTTC. It encodes CASSAEGGRASGANVLTF.